Presented here are 23 T cell receptor beta chains from one specimen sequenced in a study of blood T cells in healthy people across ages. Primers used in a second PCR of roughly 6 to 11 cycles were a sample-barcoded 5' primer and a J-beta primer mix. TCRdb ran MiXCR on the 5' RACE reads and lists one entry per CDR3 protein. The sample shows around 940,000 distinct CDR3 sequences, roughly 51% of them seen only once. Sequencing was performed on blood. These receptors all stem from an older woman in good health.

DNA of the CDR3: TGTGCCAGCAGCTTAGCTCACCCAACCCAGTACTTC. It is translated as CASSLAHPTQYF. The chain couples TRBV7-9 to TRBJ2-5; D is ambiguous. The germline CDR1 and CDR2 sequences are SEHNR and FQNEAQ (reference sequence). CDR3 length: 12 amino acids. V was trimmed by 0 bases and J by 8 bases, leaving 7 bases between them.

The chain carries TRBV28 and TRBJ1-2; tentative D call: TRBD1 (6 bases). Trimming stripped 3 bases from V and 0 bases from J, with 17 bases between. The CDR3 runs 17 residues. The V gene's germline CDR1 is MDHEN and CDR2 SYDVKM. CDR3 region: CASSFRTDSEANYGYTF. In nucleotides, the CDR3 is TGTGCCAGCAGTTTTCGGACAGACTCAGAAGCTAACTATGGCTACACCTTC.

This chain links TRBV9 with TRBJ1-1; D might be TRBD1 (6 bases). The V end lost 2 bases, the J end lost 7 bases, and 12 bases lay between the germline ends. This CDR3 spans 13 amino acids. CDR1 and CDR2 (germline): SGDLS, YYNGEE. CDR3: CASSVAGTFEAFF. The CDR3 nucleotides read TGTGCCAGCAGCGTGGCCGGGACATTTGAAGCTTTCTTT.

The chain recombines TRBV6-2 or TRBV6-3 with TRBJ2-5; 8 nucleotides align to TRBD1. The germline V gene has CDR1 MNHEY and CDR2 SVGEGT. With 2 bases clipped from V and 6 bases from J, the junction kept 8 bases outside the gene matches. The CDR3 is 15 residues long. DNA for the CDR3: TGTGCCAGCAGTTACGCACTCAGGGGGCTGCAGACCCAGTACTTC. Translation: CASSYALRGLQTQYF.

In this sample, this clonotype turned up a few times. This chain uses TRBV7-8 with TRBJ2-1; 7 nucleotides match TRBD1. The CDR3 is 16 amino acids. Germline-derived CDR1 and CDR2 are SGHVS and FQNEAQ. Unmatched junction bases numbered 13, after V lost 5 bases and J lost 6 bases. The CDR3 loop reads CASSPQTGYGGNEQFF. The DNA of the CDR3 is TGTGCCAGCAGCCCCCAGACAGGGTATGGGGGCAATGAGCAGTTCTTC.

The V and J genes are TRBV7-9 and TRBJ2-4, with 9 bases aligning to TRBD2. The J call may be incorrect, as the DNA end agrees better with TRBJ2-7. CDR1 is SEHNR, CDR2 FQNEAQ, per germline (reference sequence). This CDR3 comprises 16 residues. The CDR3 protein is CASRKKAGGELSEQYF. The CDR3 DNA reads as TGTGCCAGCAGGAAAAAAGCGGGAGGTGAATTAAGCGAGCAGTACTTC.

The chain uses TRBV28 and TRBJ2-3; D is undetermined. CDR1 and CDR2 from the germline V gene are MDHEN and SYDVKM. CDR3 length: 15 amino acids. V was shortened by 4 bases and J by 1 base, with 12 bases between the two germline ends. CDR3 bases: TGTGCCAGCAGTTCGGACGAGTGGGGCACAGATACGCAGTATTTT. Encoded protein: CASSSDEWGTDTQYF.

This clonotype was counted between two and nine times. The V gene is TRBV6-5, the J gene TRBJ2-7; 8 bases match TRBD2. CDR1 and CDR2 from the germline V gene are MNHEY and SVGAGI. The CDR3 contains 15 residues. The ends lost 6 bases at V and 3 bases at J; junction bases unmatched: 10. CDR3 sequence: CASRPGTSHSYEQYF. DNA for the CDR3: TGTGCCAGCAGGCCCGGGACTAGTCATAGCTACGAGCAGTACTTC.

The chain has TRBV3-1 and TRBJ1-5, with unresolved D. The V end was cut by 0 bases, the J end by 4 bases, with 4 bases between. The CDR3 is 13 amino acids. Germline V gene lookup returns CDR1 LGHDT and CDR2 YNNKEL (reference sequence). The CDR3, as DNA: TGTGCCAGCAGCCAAGATAAAAATCAGCCCCAGCATTTT. Translated, it gives CASSQDKNQPQHF.

The rearrangement uses TRBV14 and TRBJ2-3; D unclear. Trimming shortened V by 2 bases and J by 8 bases, and 11 bases separated the two germline ends. The CDR3 runs 13 residues. Germline V gene data show CDR1 as SGHDN and CDR2 as FVKESK. The CDR3 is CASSQPGVGTQYF. The CDR3 DNA sequence: TGTGCCAGCAGCCAACCTGGGGTGGGTACGCAGTATTTT.

This clonotype was observed a handful of times. V gene TRBV20-1 combines with J gene TRBJ2-7, with TRBD2 as a possible D gene (6 bases). This CDR3 has 12 residues. The germline V and J ends were trimmed by 5 bases and 3 bases, with 11 bases remaining between them. Germline CDR1 and CDR2: DFQATT and SNEGSKA (reference sequence). This chain's CDR3 is CSAPGLGYEQYF. CDR3 coding DNA: TGCAGTGCTCCGGGACTCGGCTACGAGCAGTACTTC.

The chain employs TRBV2 and TRBJ1-6; unclear D gene. With 3 bases removed from V and 7 bases from J, the gap between germline ends came to 13 bases. This CDR3 region has 15 residues. Germline values: CDR1 SNHLY, CDR2 FYNNEI. In DNA, the CDR3 is TGTGCCAGCAGTGACGTACAGTTCGTGAATTCACCCCTCCACTTT. Translated, it gives CASSDVQFVNSPLHF.

The chain links TRBV7-2 to TRBJ2-4; TRBD2 matches at 10 bases. The CDR3 consists of 19 residues. Germline CDR1 SGHTA, CDR2 FQGNSA. V gave up 5 bases and J gave up 0 bases; unmatched junction bases: 13. CDR3 sequence: CASSNFAGTSVLAKNIQYF. In DNA form, the CDR3 reads TGTGCCAGCAGCAACTTCGCCGGGACTAGCGTTCTAGCCAAAAACATTCAGTACTTC.

The J gene is TRBJ2-7, the V gene TRBV2; D perhaps matches TRBD1 (7 bases). The CDR3 covers 14 residues. Germline V gene sequence: CDR1 SNHLY, CDR2 FYNNEI. Trimming left V 3 bases short and J 5 bases short, with 14 bases between. CDR3 DNA: TGTGCCAGCAGTGACCCCAGGGGGGCCAACGAGCAGTACTTC. Encoded protein: CASSDPRGANEQYF.

The J gene is TRBJ2-1, the V gene TRBV3-1; no clear D. Looked up from germline, CDR1 is LGHDT and CDR2 is YNNKEL (reference sequence). V lost 4 bases, J lost 2 bases, and 9 bases lay in between. The CDR3 is 14 amino acids. CDR3 region: CASSPTRTYNEQFF. In nucleotides, the CDR3 is TGTGCCAGCAGCCCGACACGAACCTACAATGAGCAGTTCTTC.

The chain joins TRBV28 to TRBJ2-1; TRBD1 matches 7 bases. Trimming at V came to 6 bases and at J to 1 base, leaving 6 bases not matched to a gene. CDR3 length: 15 residues. Germline assignment: CDR1 MDHEN and CDR2 SYDVKM. Here the CDR3 DNA reads TGTGCCAGCAGGACCTCGACAGGGTCCTACAATGAGCAGTTCTTC. Its protein product is CASRTSTGSYNEQFF.

This chain uses TRBV12-3 or TRBV12-4 with TRBJ2-5, with D possibly matching TRBD2 (6 bases). The CDR3 totals 12 residues. V was cut by 8 bases and J by 4 bases, with 11 bases left in between. CDR3 region: CASELAPETQYF. DNA of the CDR3: TGTGCCAGCGAGCTAGCGCCAGAGACCCAGTACTTC.

With regard to this clonotype: The germline gene is not matched at one end of the junction; a read error may be the cause. The chain has TRBV29-1 and TRBJ2-5; perhaps TRBD2 as D (5 bases). The V gene's germline CDR1 is SQVTM and CDR2 ANQGSEA. The CDR3 runs to 16 residues. This chain's CDR3 is CSVEEYWELNMNEQYF. The DNA of the CDR3 is TGCAGCGTCGAAGAGTATTGGGAGTTAAACATGAATGAGCAGTACTTC.

This clonotype was counted a few times. The chain carries TRBV12-3 or TRBV12-4 and TRBJ1-2; D may be TRBD1 (6 bases). This CDR3 is built from 15 residues. The V and J ends lost 6 bases and 5 bases respectively, with 19 bases between them. The CDR3: CASRSNVGGWYGYTF. In DNA form, the CDR3 reads TGTGCCAGCAGGTCAAATGTTGGGGGCTGGTATGGCTACACCTTC.

The chain uses TRBV11-2 and TRBJ1-2; 10 bases match TRBD1. The germline gives CDR1 SGHAT, CDR2 FQNNGV. The CDR3 runs to 16 residues. The junction had 10 bases not matched to a gene; V was cut back by 5 bases and J by 4 bases. Written as DNA, the CDR3 is TGTGCCAGCAGCCCAATCAGACAGGGGGCTGGCTATGGCTACACCTTC. Its protein is CASSPIRQGAGYGYTF. Full variable domain (rest looked up from reference TRBV11-2 and TRBJ1-2): EAGVAQSPRYKIIEKRQSVAFWCNPISGHATLYWYQQILGQGPKLLIQFQNNGVVDDSQLPKDRFSAERLKGVDSTLKIQPAKLEDSAVYLCASSPIRQGAGYGYTFGSGTRLTVV.

This clonotype was counted a few times. J is TRBJ1-2 and V is TRBV28; D call uncertain. The germline V gene has CDR1 MDHEN and CDR2 SYDVKM. V lost 1 base and J 11 bases, leaving 17 bases between the germline ends. The CDR3 is made up of 14 amino acids. The DNA of the CDR3 is TGTGCCAGCAGTTTATTATCCGGGCCCGACCTGTACACCTTC. Translated: CASSLLSGPDLYTF.

The chain joins TRBV12-3 or TRBV12-4 to TRBJ1-6, with D tentatively TRBD1 (6 bases). The CDR3 extends over 12 amino acids. V dropped 3 bases and J dropped 14 bases, with 11 bases sitting between them. CDR3 sequence (DNA): TGTGCCAGCAGTTTGGAGGGGGGGACCCTCCACTTT. This sequence encodes CASSLEGGTLHF.

V and J are TRBV11-2 and TRBJ2-5, with 14 positions matching TRBD2. The CDR3 consists of 16 residues. Germline lookup yields CDR1 SGHAT and CDR2 FQNNGV. V lost 5 bases, J lost 2 bases, and 4 bases stayed unmatched. CDR3 region: CASSTRLAGGQETQYF. The DNA for the CDR3 is TGTGCCAGCAGCACGCGACTAGCGGGAGGGCAAGAGACCCAGTACTTC.